A single sample is the source of the 31 T cell receptor beta chains below, sequenced in a study of shared clonotypes between healthy human individuals. The naive CD8 population came from CD45RO-negative cells selected for CCR7, without terminally differentiated effector memory CD45RA+ cells. Only in-frame clones appear in the TCRdb table, and some are missing; sequencing was by immunoSEQ multiplex PCR. The table shows around 2,000,000 clones, with approximately 94% occurring only once. The material sequenced was naive CD8+ T cells sorted from blood. The receptor source for this set is a man younger than 30 in good health.

Turning to this clone: At the DNA level, this CDR3 is encoded by other sequences in the same sample as well. The chain employs TRBV6-5 and TRBJ1-1, with 7 positions matching TRBD1. In germline, CDR1 is MNHEY, CDR2 SVGAGI. The CDR3 totals 14 residues. V was clipped by 7 bases and J by 0 bases; unmatched bases: 5. In nucleotides, the CDR3 is TGTGCCAGCAATCGACAGGGTCTGAACACTGAAGCTTTCTTT. It is translated as CASNRQGLNTEAFF.

The rearrangement joins TRBV2 to TRBJ2-7; the match to TRBD1 covers 7 bases. V gave up 1 base and J gave up 2 bases; unmatched junction bases: 2. This CDR3 is 14 amino acids long. Looked up from germline, CDR1 is SNHLY and CDR2 is FYNNEI. The CDR3 loop is CASSEVDRTYEQYF. The CDR3 nucleotides read TGTGCCAGCAGTGAAGTGGACAGGACCTACGAGCAGTACTTC.

The table lists this clone with a few counts. The same CDR3 also results from other DNA sequences found in this sample. The rearrangement joins TRBV6-5 to TRBJ2-7; D gene uncertain. CDR1 is MNHEY and CDR2 is SVGAGI in the germline V gene. This CDR3 is built from 13 residues. V was shortened by 0 bases and J by 0 bases, with 3 bases between the two germline ends. The CDR3 here is CASSYSSSYEQYF. In nucleotides, the CDR3 is TGTGCCAGCAGTTACTCAAGCTCCTACGAGCAGTACTTC.

The chain employs TRBV25-1 and TRBJ1-1, with 7 bases that match TRBD1. CDR1 and CDR2 from the germline V gene are MGHDK and SYGVNS. Unmatched junction bases numbered 4, after V lost 6 bases and J lost 0 bases. The CDR3 covers 14 residues. Here the CDR3 reads CASSPTGMNTEAFF. The CDR3 DNA follows: TGTGCCAGCAGCCCGACAGGGATGAACACTGAAGCTTTCTTT.

V and J are TRBV7-8 and TRBJ2-5, with TRBD2 identical over 9 bases. CDR3 size: 17 residues. Looked up from germline, CDR1 is SGHVS and CDR2 is FQNEAQ. Trimming cost V 1 base and J 5 bases; bases outside gene matches: 11. The CDR3 is CASSLEGRGGSDETQYF. CDR3 DNA sequence: TGTGCCAGCAGCTTAGAGGGGCGGGGGGGATCGGATGAGACCCAGTACTTC.

The genes are TRBV28 and TRBJ1-2; D unclear. Trimming took 3 bases from V and 6 from J, leaving 17 bases between them. Looked up from germline, CDR1 is MDHEN and CDR2 is SYDVKM. This CDR3 region has 15 residues. The CDR3 DNA is TGTGCCAGCAGTTTGAGAATACACGTATTTGATGGCTACACCTTC. Translation: CASSLRIHVFDGYTF.

The rearrangement joins TRBV6-6 to TRBJ2-1; D is ambiguous. The CDR3 length is 12 residues. Germline loops: CDR1 MNHNY, CDR2 SVGAGI (reference sequence). Trimming pared 7 bases from V and 8 bases from J, leaving 12 bases between. CDR3 loop: CASIGLDDEQFF. The CDR3 nucleotides are TGTGCCAGCATAGGTCTAGACGATGAGCAGTTCTTC.

A word on this clone: The junction and the germline gene differ at one end; a read error may be behind it. CDR3 sequence (DNA): TGTGCCATCCGTGATCCGGGGGACACCGGGGAGCTGTTTTTT. It yields the protein CAIRDPGDTGELFF. The chain employs TRBV10-3 and TRBJ2-2; maybe TRBD2 (6 bases). The CDR3 is 14 amino acids. Germline CDR1 ENHRY, CDR2 SYGVKD.

This rearrangement joins TRBV28 to TRBJ2-5; 11 bases fit TRBD1. V lost 6 bases, J lost 3 bases, and 9 bases stayed unmatched. Germline CDR1 is MDHEN and CDR2 is SYDVKM. The CDR3 has 16 amino acids. The CDR3: CASSPTGTGGEETQYF. The CDR3 DNA follows: TGTGCCAGCAGCCCAACCGGGACAGGGGGAGAAGAGACCCAGTACTTC.

Concerning this clone itself: Within the sample, other DNA sequences also encode this same CDR3. The CDR3 coding sequence is TGTGCCAGCAGTTCCGGGACTAGCGGGAGAAATGAGCAGTTCTTC. It translates to CASSSGTSGRNEQFF. V usage is TRBV27 and J usage is TRBJ2-1, with 14 nucleotides matching TRBD2. The trim removed 4 bases at V and 7 bases at J, leaving 3 bases unmatched. Germline values: CDR1 MNHEY, CDR2 SMNVEV (reference sequence). CDR3 length: 15 residues.

The chain employs TRBV19 and TRBJ2-7, with TRBD1 as a possible D gene (8 bases). With 7 bases removed from V and 1 base from J, the gap between germline ends came to 23 bases. Germline lookup yields CDR1 LNHDA and CDR2 SQIVND (reference sequence). The CDR3 runs 17 residues. The CDR3 reads CASTGQVATSESYEQYF. The CDR3 coding sequence is TGTGCCAGTACGGGACAGGTTGCAACTAGCGAGTCCTACGAGCAGTACTTC.

The genes are TRBV7-8 and TRBJ2-5; 8 bases align to TRBD2. Germline lookup yields CDR1 SGHVS and CDR2 FQNEAQ. Germline trimming cut 1 base from V and 2 bases from J; bases unmatched to any gene: 6. The CDR3 is 16 residues long. For the CDR3, the DNA is TGTGCCAGCAGCTTAGGGTTAGCGGGATCGCAAGAGACCCAGTACTTC. It translates to CASSLGLAGSQETQYF.

The chain uses TRBV7-9 and TRBJ2-1; 10 bases are a match to TRBD2. This CDR3 has 15 residues. Looked up from germline, CDR1 is SEHNR and CDR2 is FQNEAQ (reference sequence). Trimming removed 5 bases from V and 8 bases from J; junction bases left unmatched: 9. The CDR3 loop reads CASSPFSGGSDEQFF. CDR3 in DNA: TGTGCCAGCAGCCCCTTTAGCGGGGGGTCGGATGAGCAGTTCTTC. The full variable domain, its missing parts supplied by reference TRBV7-9 and TRBJ2-1, is DTGVSQNPRHKITKRGQNVTFRCDPISEHNRLYWYRQTLGQGPEFLTYFQNEAQLEKSRLLSDRFSAERPKGSFSTLEIQRTEQGDSAMYLCASSPFSGGSDEQFFGPGTRLTVL.

This rearrangement joins TRBV5-1 to TRBJ2-7; a weak D match, TRBD2 (6 bases). The germline V gene has CDR1 SGHRS and CDR2 YFSETQ. There are 15 residues in the CDR3. Trimming took off 2 bases at V and 5 bases at J, with 17 bases between the two ends. This CDR3 is CASSFWQGGGDEQYF. The CDR3 nucleotides read TGCGCCAGCAGCTTTTGGCAGGGAGGAGGAGACGAGCAGTACTTC.

This chain links TRBV6-5 with TRBJ2-7; 9 nucleotides line up with TRBD1. This CDR3 has 14 residues. J lost 3 bases, V lost 2 bases, and 2 bases had no gene match. From germline, CDR1 is MNHEY and CDR2 SVGAGI. The CDR3 region is CASSYEGQGYEQYF. CDR3 coding DNA: TGTGCCAGCAGTTACGAGGGACAGGGCTACGAGCAGTACTTC.

V gene TRBV4-1 combines with J gene TRBJ1-1; tentatively, D is TRBD1 (6 bases). CDR1 and CDR2 (germline): MGHRA, YSYEKL. The CDR3 runs to 17 residues. Trimming removed 1 base from V and 0 bases from J, with 15 bases in between. CDR3 sequence: CASSQAAGAALNTEAFF. The CDR3 bases are TGCGCCAGCAGCCAAGCCGCAGGGGCGGCCTTGAACACTGAAGCTTTCTTT.

The chain combines TRBV6-5 with TRBJ2-1; 14 bases agree with TRBD2. Germline CDR1 and CDR2: MNHEY and SVGAGI. The trim removed 2 bases at V and 8 bases at J, leaving 5 bases unmatched. CDR3 length: 16 amino acids. The CDR3 DNA reads TGTGCCAGCAGTTACACGGGACTAGCGGGAGATCATGAGCAGTTCTTC. It encodes CASSYTGLAGDHEQFF.

The chain is built from TRBV28 and TRBJ1-1, with 8 bases matching TRBD1. J gave up 8 bases and V 5 bases, and 4 bases lay outside the gene matches. This CDR3 comprises 12 residues. Germline values: CDR1 MDHEN, CDR2 SYDVKM. CDR3 coding DNA: TGTGCCAGCAGTGGGGACAGGAAGGAAGCTTTCTTT. Translating it yields CASSGDRKEAFF.

Comments on this clone: Different DNA sequences within this sample yield the same CDR3. This sequence joins TRBV5-1 and TRBJ2-7; 7 bases are a match to TRBD1. CDR3 length: 14 residues. The V and J ends lost 4 bases and 1 base, in that order; junction bases with no gene match: 5. The germline V gene encodes CDR1 SGHRS and CDR2 YFSETQ. The CDR3 DNA sequence: TGCGCCAGCAGCCCCTGGACAGGATCCTACGAGCAGTACTTC. Its protein is CASSPWTGSYEQYF.

This rearrangement joins TRBV28 to TRBJ1-5; TRBD1 might be the D (5 bases). Looked up from germline, CDR1 is MDHEN and CDR2 is SYDVKM. V dropped 6 bases and J dropped 6 bases, with 12 bases sitting between them. This CDR3 is built from 13 residues. The CDR3 sequence is CASSGGGIQPQHF. The CDR3 nucleotides are TGTGCCAGCAGCGGGGGGGGTATTCAGCCCCAGCATTTT.

The rearrangement joins TRBV9 to TRBJ2-3, with 9 bases fitting TRBD2. CDR3 length: 15 amino acids. CDR1 SGDLS and CDR2 YYNGEE come from the germline V gene. Unmatched junction bases numbered 8, after V lost 3 bases and J lost 6 bases. CDR3 amino acids: CASSAGLAALDTQYF. The CDR3 nucleotides read TGTGCCAGCAGCGCGGGACTAGCAGCCCTGGATACGCAGTATTTT.

The chain joins TRBV4-1 to TRBJ2-3; unclear D gene. Trimming took off 2 bases at V and 5 bases at J, with 5 bases between the two ends. The germline CDR1 and CDR2 sequences are MGHRA and YSYEKL. There are 12 residues in the CDR3. CDR3 sequence: CASSQSRDTQYF. The CDR3 DNA reads TGCGCCAGCAGCCAATCAAGAGATACGCAGTATTTT.

J is TRBJ2-1 and V is TRBV19, with 10 positions matching TRBD2. The CDR3 contains 15 residues. From germline, CDR1 is LNHDA and CDR2 SQIVND (reference sequence). J was trimmed by 6 bases and V by 1 base; bases with no gene match: 3. The CDR3 protein is CASSIVSGRGNEQFF. Written as DNA, the CDR3 is TGTGCCAGTAGTATAGTGAGCGGGAGGGGCAATGAGCAGTTCTTC.

V gene TRBV5-1 combines with J gene TRBJ2-5, with D maybe TRBD2 (6 bases). CDR1 is SGHRS, CDR2 YFSETQ, per germline. The CDR3 runs to 14 residues. Between the trimmed V and J ends, which lost 0 bases and 5 bases, there was a span of 11 bases. CDR3 residues: CASSLVPGRETQYF. The CDR3 coding sequence is TGCGCCAGCAGCTTGGTCCCGGGGAGGGAGACCCAGTACTTC. Based on the CDR3 plus reference TRBV5-1 and TRBJ2-5, the full variable domain is KAGVTQTPRYLIKTRGQQVTLSCSPISGHRSVSWYQQTPGQGLQFLFEYFSETQRNKGNFPGRFSGRQFSNSRSEMNVSTLELGDSALYLCASSLVPGRETQYFGPGTRLLVL.

The CDR3 loop reads CASSLASHLDGVYGYTF. Written as DNA, the CDR3 is TGTGCCAGCAGCTTAGCCTCACACCTGGACGGAGTCTATGGCTACACCTTC. The J gene is TRBJ1-2, the V gene TRBV13, with D unclear. V dropped 1 base and J dropped 4 bases, with 19 bases sitting between them. Per the germline V gene, CDR1 is PRHDT and CDR2 is FYEKMQ (reference sequence). The CDR3 sequence is 17 residues long.

On this clone: Other DNA sequences of this sample code for an identical CDR3. V usage is TRBV27 and J usage is TRBJ2-7; no definite D call. This CDR3 is built from 13 residues. V shed 5 bases and J shed 1 base, with 9 bases lying between them. Germline values: CDR1 MNHEY, CDR2 SMNVEV (reference sequence). The CDR3 sequence is CASSPLGSYEQYF. The DNA for the CDR3 is TGTGCCAGCAGTCCTTTGGGGTCCTACGAGCAGTACTTC.

Worth noting for this clone: The identical CDR3 is also encoded by other nucleotide sequences in the sample. This sequence joins TRBV7-9 and TRBJ2-7; D is ambiguous. V gave up 1 base and J gave up 5 bases, with 6 bases separating them. The CDR3 has 12 residues. The germline V gene has CDR1 SEHNR and CDR2 FQNEAQ (reference sequence). The CDR3 sequence is CASSLVGDEQYF. Written as DNA, the CDR3 is TGTGCCAGCAGCTTAGTAGGTGACGAGCAGTACTTC.

The chain combines TRBV7-2 with TRBJ2-1; D may be TRBD2 (6 bases). This CDR3 contains 12 residues. Germline V CDR1 and CDR2: SGHTA, FQGNSA. V lost 3 bases and J 10 bases, leaving 10 bases between the germline ends. The CDR3 sequence is CASSFTGEEQFF. DNA for the CDR3: TGTGCCAGCAGCTTTACGGGAGAGGAGCAGTTCTTC.

The CDR3 bases are TGTGCCAGCAGTGAACTGAAGGACAGTCAAAGTAATCAGCCCCAGCATTTT. This gives the protein CASSELKDSQSNQPQHF. The J gene is TRBJ1-5, the V gene TRBV6-1, with D maybe TRBD1 (6 bases). CDR3 length: 17 amino acids. Germline assignment: CDR1 MNHNS and CDR2 SASEGT. Trimming pared 2 bases from V and 4 bases from J, leaving 18 bases between.

This clone was recorded once. The chain recombines TRBV30 with TRBJ1-6; 12 bases line up with TRBD1. Germline CDR1 GTSNPN, CDR2 SVGIG (reference sequence). This CDR3 is 15 amino acids long. After removal of 4 bases from V and 13 bases from J, the junction contained 11 bases not matched to a gene. The CDR3 DNA sequence: TGTGCCTGGACAGTATCGGGACAGGGGGCTGTCCCCCTCCACTTT. Its protein is CAWTVSGQGAVPLHF.

The chain has TRBV6-1 and TRBJ2-7; D remains ambiguous. V lost 1 base, J lost 0 bases, and 7 bases lay in between. The CDR3 totals 14 residues. CDR1 MNHNS and CDR2 SASEGT come from the germline V gene. The CDR3 sequence is CASSEEGSSYEQYF. CDR3 nucleotide sequence: TGTGCCAGCAGTGAAGAAGGTAGCTCCTACGAGCAGTACTTC.